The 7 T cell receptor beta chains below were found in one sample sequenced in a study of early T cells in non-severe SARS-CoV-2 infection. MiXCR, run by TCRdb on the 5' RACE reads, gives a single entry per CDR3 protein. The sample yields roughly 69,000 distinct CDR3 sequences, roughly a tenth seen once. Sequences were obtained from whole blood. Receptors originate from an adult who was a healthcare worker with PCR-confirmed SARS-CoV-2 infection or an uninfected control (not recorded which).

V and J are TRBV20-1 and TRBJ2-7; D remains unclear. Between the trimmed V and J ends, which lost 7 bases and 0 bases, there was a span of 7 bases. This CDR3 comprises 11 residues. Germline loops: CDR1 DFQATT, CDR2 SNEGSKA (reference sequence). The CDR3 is CSVQLSYEQYF. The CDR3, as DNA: TGCAGTGTTCAACTCTCCTACGAGCAGTACTTC.

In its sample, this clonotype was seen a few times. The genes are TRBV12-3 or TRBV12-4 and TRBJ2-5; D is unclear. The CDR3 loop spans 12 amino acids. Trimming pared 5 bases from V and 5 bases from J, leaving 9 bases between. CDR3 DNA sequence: TGTGCCAGCAGTACAGTTAGGGAGACCCAGTACTTC. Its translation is CASSTVRETQYF.

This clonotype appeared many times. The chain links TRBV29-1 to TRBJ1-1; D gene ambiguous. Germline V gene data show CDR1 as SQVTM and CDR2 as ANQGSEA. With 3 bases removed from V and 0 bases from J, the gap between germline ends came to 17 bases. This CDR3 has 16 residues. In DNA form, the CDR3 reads TGCAGCGTTGATCGGAGTGGATATCTGATGAACACTGAAGCTTTCTTT. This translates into CSVDRSGYLMNTEAFF. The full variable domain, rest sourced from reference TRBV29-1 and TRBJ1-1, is SAVISQKPSRDICQRGTSLTIQCQVDSQVTMMFWYRQQPGQSLTLIATANQGSEATYESGFVIDKFPISRPNLTFSTLTVSNMSPEDSSIYLCSVDRSGYLMNTEAFFGQGTRLTVV.

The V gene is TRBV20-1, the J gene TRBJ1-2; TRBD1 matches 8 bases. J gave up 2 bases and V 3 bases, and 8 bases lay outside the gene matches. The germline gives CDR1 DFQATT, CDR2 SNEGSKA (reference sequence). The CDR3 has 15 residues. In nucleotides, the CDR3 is TGCAGTGCTAGGCCAGGGGGCGGCGGAAACTATGGCTACACCTTC. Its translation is CSARPGGGGNYGYTF.

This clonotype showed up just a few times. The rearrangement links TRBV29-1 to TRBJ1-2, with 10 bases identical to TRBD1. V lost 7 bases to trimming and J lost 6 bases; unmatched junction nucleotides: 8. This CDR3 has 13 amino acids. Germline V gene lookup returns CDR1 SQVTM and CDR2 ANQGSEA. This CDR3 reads CSARQGARDGYTF. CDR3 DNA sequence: TGCAGCGCGAGACAGGGGGCGCGGGATGGCTACACCTTC. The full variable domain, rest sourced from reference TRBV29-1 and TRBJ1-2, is SAVISQKPSRDICQRGTSLTIQCQVDSQVTMMFWYRQQPGQSLTLIATANQGSEATYESGFVIDKFPISRPNLTFSTLTVSNMSPEDSSIYLCSARQGARDGYTFGSGTRLTVV.

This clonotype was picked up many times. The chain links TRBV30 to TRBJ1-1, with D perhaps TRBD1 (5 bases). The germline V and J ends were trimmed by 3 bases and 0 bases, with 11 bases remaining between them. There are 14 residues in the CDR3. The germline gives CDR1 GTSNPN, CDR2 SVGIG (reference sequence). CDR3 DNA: TGTGCCTGGAGACAGGAGGGGATGAACACTGAAGCTTTCTTT. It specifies CAWRQEGMNTEAFF.

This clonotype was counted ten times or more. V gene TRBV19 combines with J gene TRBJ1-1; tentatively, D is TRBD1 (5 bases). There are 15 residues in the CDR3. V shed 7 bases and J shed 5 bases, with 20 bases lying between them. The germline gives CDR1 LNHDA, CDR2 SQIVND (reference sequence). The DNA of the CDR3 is TGTGCCAGTAATTTAGCAGGGTCCTCGGGGACTGAAGCTTTCTTT. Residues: CASNLAGSSGTEAFF. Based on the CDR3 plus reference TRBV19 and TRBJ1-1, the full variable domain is DGGITQSPKYLFRKEGQNVTLSCEQNLNHDAMYWYRQDPGQGLRLIYYSQIVNDFQKGDIAEGYSVSREKKESFPLTVTSAQKNPTAFYLCASNLAGSSGTEAFFGQGTRLTVV.